What follows are 3 T cell receptor beta chains derived from one specimen sequenced in a study of blood T cell repertoires in COVID-19. Produced via immunoSEQ multiplex PCR; TCRdb's table is partial and in-frame only. There are over 85,000 clones in the sample; 87% occur only once, and around 5.3% lies in the top ten. The sequencing input was peripheral blood. These receptors were collected from a woman aged 80 or over with acute or convalescent COVID-19.

The gene calls are TRBV14 and TRBJ2-7; D is perhaps TRBD1 (6 bases). The germline gives CDR1 SGHDN, CDR2 FVKESK. This CDR3 spans 14 amino acids. Trimming took off 1 base at V and 3 bases at J, with 10 bases between the two ends. The CDR3 spells CASSQAGVFYEQYF. The CDR3 nucleotides are TGTGCCAGCAGCCAAGCAGGGGTATTCTACGAGCAGTACTTC.

The genes are TRBV5-1 and TRBJ1-2; D remains ambiguous. V shed 4 bases and J shed 5 bases, with 21 bases lying between them. The CDR3 has 16 amino acids. CDR1 SGHRS and CDR2 YFSETQ come from the germline V gene. CDR3 coding DNA: TGCGCCAGCAGCCCCGCTTGGGGAGATTCTCTTTATGGCTACACCTTC. Protein: CASSPAWGDSLYGYTF.

The chain couples TRBV5-1 to TRBJ1-1, with 7 bases identical to TRBD1. J lost 11 bases, V lost 3 bases, and 4 bases had no gene match. Germline values: CDR1 SGHRS, CDR2 YFSETQ. This CDR3 has 11 residues. The CDR3 DNA is TGCGCCAGCAGCTCAGGGGGTTATGCTTTCTTT. This sequence encodes CASSSGGYAFF. Combining the CDR3 with reference TRBV5-1 and TRBJ1-1 gives the whole variable domain KAGVTQTPRYLIKTRGQQVTLSCSPISGHRSVSWYQQTPGQGLQFLFEYFSETQRNKGNFPGRFSGRQFSNSRSEMNVSTLELGDSALYLCASSSGGYAFFGQGTRLTVV.